These T cell receptor beta chains were read from a single sample in a study of cytomegalovirus exposure and HLA in healthy donors. Data came from immunoSEQ multiplex PCR; TCRdb stores just in-frame clones and leaves some out. Of about 120,000 clones listed, about three quarters are singletons. Sequenced: PBMCs. These receptor sequences come from a man aged 25-45 years in good health and CMV-seronegative. Each CDR3 is given with its conserved first and last residue. A D gene is named only where the DNA matches it firmly. Rows may omit the clone size; those that give it use once, few, many or a size class.

D gene,J gene,V gene,clone size,CDR3 DNA,CDR3 protein
NA,TRBJ2-7,TRBV6-1,NA,TGTGCCAGCAGCCCAGCAGCGGTTGCCTACGAGCAGTACTTC,CASSPAAVAYEQYF
TRBD1,TRBJ1-1,TRBV6-1,NA,TGTGCCAGCAGACCTTCAGACAGGGTGAACACTGAAGCTTTCTTT,CASRPSDRVNTEAFF
NA,TRBJ1-4,TRBV9,NA,TGTGCCAGCAGCCCCAGGTTTGCAACTAATGAAAAACTGTTTTTT,CASSPRFATNEKLFF
TRBD1,TRBJ2-7,TRBV5-1,NA,TGCGCCAGCAGCTCATTGGGCCTGCAAGGGGGCGCAGGGCCCTACGAGCAGTACTTC,CASSSLGLQGGAGPYEQYF
NA,TRBJ2-5,TRBV15,NA,TGTGCCACCAGAGGACAGGGAGGGGAGACCCAGTACTTC,CATRGQGGETQYF
NA,TRBJ2-1,TRBV28,NA,TGTGCCAGCAGTTTACCGGACTCGGGATACAATGAGCAGTTCTTC,CASSLPDSGYNEQFF
NA,TRBJ1-5,TRBV2,few,TGTGCCAGCAGTGAATGGGCAGTAAATCAGCCCCAGCATTTT,CASSEWAVNQPQHF
NA,TRBJ1-5,TRBV7-8,NA,TGTGCCAGCAGCTCAACAGGGTGGGGGAATCAGCCCCAGCATTTT,CASSSTGWGNQPQHF
NA,TRBJ2-4,TRBV7-2,NA,TGTGCCAGCAGCTTAGAAGGGGGATCAGCCAAAAACATTCAGTACTTC,CASSLEGGSAKNIQYF
TRBD1,TRBJ2-7,TRBV28,NA,TGTGCCAGCAGTCCCCACTCCTTAACAGGGGGCCTCGAGCAGTACTTC,CASSPHSLTGGLEQYF
NA,TRBJ1-5,TRBV28,NA,TGTGCCAGCAGTTCACCTGGCGGGAGTATGGGACAGCCCCAGCATTTT,CASSSPGGSMGQPQHF
NA,TRBJ2-5,TRBV29-1,NA,TGCAGCCTTGCCCTTGGGGCCCAAGAGACCCAGTACTTC,CSLALGAQETQYF
NA,TRBJ2-2,TRBV23-1,once,TGCGCCAGCAGTCCAGTCAGACGTGGGACACCGAAGGACACCGGGGAGCTGTTTTTT,CASSPVRRGTPKDTGELFF
TRBD1,TRBJ2-1,TRBV5-6,few,TGTGCCAGCAGCTCCCCCGGGACAGGGTACCACAATGAGCAGTTCTTC,CASSSPGTGYHNEQFF
NA,TRBJ2-3,TRBV12-2,NA,TGTGCAAGTCGCTTAGCCTGCCAGGGGGCCGATACGCAGTATTTT,CASRLACQGADTQYF
TRBD2,TRBJ2-3,TRBV6-4,NA,TGTGCCAGCAGTTGGGCTAGCGGAGGCACAGATACGCAGTATTTT,CASSWASGGTDTQYF
NA,TRBJ1-1,TRBV5-6,NA,TGTGCCAGCAGCCCCCCGGGGGGGGCGCTGGGGGTTATGAACACTGAAGCTTTCTTT,CASSPPGGALGVMNTEAFF
TRBD1,TRBJ1-4,TRBV5-1,few,TGCGCCAGCAGCCCGACAGGGGGTAATGAAAAACTGTTTTTT,CASSPTGGNEKLFF
NA,TRBJ2-7,TRBV7-9,NA,TGTGCCAGCAGCTCCCGTGGCGGATACCCCTTGAGCTCCTACGAGCAGTACTTC,CASSSRGGYPLSSYEQYF
TRBD1,TRBJ1-2,TRBV7-9,NA,TGTGCCAGCAGCCTCGGGACAGCCTATGGCTACACCTTC,CASSLGTAYGYTF
NA,TRBJ2-7,TRBV7-9,NA,TGTGCCAGCAGCTCGACTGGGACATCGAACTACGAGCAGTACTTC,CASSSTGTSNYEQYF
NA,TRBJ2-2,TRBV6-4,NA,TGTGCCAGCAGTGACTCGGGGGGAGCGGCCGGGGAGCTGTTTTTT,CASSDSGGAAGELFF
TRBD2,TRBJ2-5,TRBV10-3,NA,TGTGCCACCCTCGGGGTAGCGGGTGGGGGTAACTCCCAGTACTTC,CATLGVAGGGNSQYF
NA,TRBJ1-2,TRBV5-8,few,TGTGCCAGCAGTTTGACAGGAATGATAGGCTACACCTTC,CASSLTGMIGYTF
TRBD1,TRBJ1-2,TRBV2,NA,TGTGCCAGCAGAGCGACAGGGGCCACCTATGGCTACACCTTC,CASRATGATYGYTF
NA,TRBJ1-4,TRBV27,NA,TGTGCCAGCAGCCCCAGAAGATTAACTAATGAAAAACTGTTTTTT,CASSPRRLTNEKLFF
NA,TRBJ1-2,TRBV5-6,NA,TGTGCCAGCAGCTTGTTTCTCAGGGCCGGAGGCTACACCTTC,CASSLFLRAGGYTF
NA,TRBJ2-2,TRBV7-2,NA,TGTGCCAGCAGCTTAGCAGGCGGCGGGCTGAACACCGGGGAGCTGTTTTTT,CASSLAGGGLNTGELFF
NA,TRBJ1-1,TRBV7-2,NA,TGTGCCAGCACTCACAAGCGGGCGAACACTGAAGCTTTCTTT,CASTHKRANTEAFF
NA,TRBJ1-4,TRBV25-1,NA,TGTGCCAGCAGTGTAACCGGGACAAAGGAAAAACTGTTTTTT,CASSVTGTKEKLFF
TRBD2,TRBJ2-3,TRBV5-1,NA,TGCGCCAGCAGCCTCGCCGTATCACTAGCGGGAGGAGGAACAGATACGCAGTATTTT,CASSLAVSLAGGGTDTQYF
NA,TRBJ2-1,TRBV6-4,few,TGTGCCAGCAGTGACGGGCAGGGGAGGGGTGAGCAGTTCTTC,CASSDGQGRGEQFF
NA,TRBJ2-1,TRBV18,once,TGTGCCAGCTCAGCAGGGTATGAGCAGTTCTTC,CASSAGYEQFF
TRBD1,TRBJ2-2,TRBV5-1,NA,TGCGCCAGCAGCTTCACAGGGACAGGGATTCTCGGGGAGCTGTTTTTT,CASSFTGTGILGELFF
TRBD1,TRBJ2-1,TRBV11-2,once,TGTGCCAGCAGTCCCCGGTCGGGACAGGGGACCTACAATGAGCAGTTCTTC,CASSPRSGQGTYNEQFF
NA,TRBJ1-1,TRBV10-3,few,TGTGCCATCAGTGAGTCAGCTGACTACACTGAAGCTTTCTTT,CAISESADYTEAFF
NA,TRBJ2-1,TRBV9,NA,TGTGCCAGCAGCCCTTTCCGGGAGTACAATGAGCAGTTCTTC,CASSPFREYNEQFF
TRBD1,TRBJ1-4,TRBV7-9,NA,TGTGCCAGCAGCTTAGGGTCGACAGGGTTTTATGAAAAACTGTTTTTT,CASSLGSTGFYEKLFF
NA,TRBJ2-6,TRBV2,NA,TGTGCCGGCAAATTAGAGAGCTCTGGGGCCAACGTCCTGACTTTC,CAGKLESSGANVLTF
TRBD2,TRBJ2-3,TRBV27,NA,TGTGCCAGCAGTCGGGCTAGCGGGGTAGATACGCAGTATTTT,CASSRASGVDTQYF
TRBD1,TRBJ1-6,TRBV19,few,TGTGCCAGTACCCCAGTCCCAGGGGGCTCTTCACCCCTCCACTTT,CASTPVPGGSSPLHF